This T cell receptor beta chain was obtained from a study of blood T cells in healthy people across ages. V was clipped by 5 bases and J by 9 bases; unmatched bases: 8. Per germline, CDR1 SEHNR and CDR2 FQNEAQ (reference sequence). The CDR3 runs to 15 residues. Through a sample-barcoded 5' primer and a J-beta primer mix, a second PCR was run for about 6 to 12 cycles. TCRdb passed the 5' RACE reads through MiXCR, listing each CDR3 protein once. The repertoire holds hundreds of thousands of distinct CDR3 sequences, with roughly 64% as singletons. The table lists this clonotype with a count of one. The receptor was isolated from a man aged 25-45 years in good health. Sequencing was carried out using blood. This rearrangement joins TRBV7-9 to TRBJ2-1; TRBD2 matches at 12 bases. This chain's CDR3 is CASSIRLAGASEQFF. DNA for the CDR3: TGTGCCAGCAGCATTCGACTAGCGGGAGCCAGTGAGCAGTTCTTC.